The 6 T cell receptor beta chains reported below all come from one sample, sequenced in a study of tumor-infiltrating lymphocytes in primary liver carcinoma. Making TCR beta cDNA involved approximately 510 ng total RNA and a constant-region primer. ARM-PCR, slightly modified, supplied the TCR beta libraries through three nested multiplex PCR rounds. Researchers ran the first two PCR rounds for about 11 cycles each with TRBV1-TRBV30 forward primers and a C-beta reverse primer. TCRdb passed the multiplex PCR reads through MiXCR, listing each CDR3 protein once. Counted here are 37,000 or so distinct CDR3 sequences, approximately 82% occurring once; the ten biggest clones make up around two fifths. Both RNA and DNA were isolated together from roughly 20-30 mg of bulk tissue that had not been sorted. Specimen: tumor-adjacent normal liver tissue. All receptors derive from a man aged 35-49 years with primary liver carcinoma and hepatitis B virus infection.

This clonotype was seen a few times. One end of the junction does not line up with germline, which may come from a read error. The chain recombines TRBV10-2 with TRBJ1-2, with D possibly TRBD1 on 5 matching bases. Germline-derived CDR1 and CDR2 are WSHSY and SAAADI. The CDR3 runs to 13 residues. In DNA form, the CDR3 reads TGCGCCAGCAGCATGGACACGTTAAATGGCTACACATTC. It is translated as CASSMDTLNGYTF.

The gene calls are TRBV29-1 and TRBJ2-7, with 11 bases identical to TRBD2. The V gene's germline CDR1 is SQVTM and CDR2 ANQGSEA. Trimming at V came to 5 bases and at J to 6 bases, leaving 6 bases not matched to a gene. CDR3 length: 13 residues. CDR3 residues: CSVLTSGEFEQYF. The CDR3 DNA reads TGCAGCGTTCTGACTAGCGGGGAATTCGAGCAGTACTTC.

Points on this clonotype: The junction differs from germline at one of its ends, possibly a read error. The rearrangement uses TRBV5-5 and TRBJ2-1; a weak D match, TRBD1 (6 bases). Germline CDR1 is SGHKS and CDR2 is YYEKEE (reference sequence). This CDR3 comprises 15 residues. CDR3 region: CVSSLALDRYNEQFF. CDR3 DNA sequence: TGTGTCAGCAGCTTAGCCCTGGACAGATACAATGAGCAGTTCTTC.

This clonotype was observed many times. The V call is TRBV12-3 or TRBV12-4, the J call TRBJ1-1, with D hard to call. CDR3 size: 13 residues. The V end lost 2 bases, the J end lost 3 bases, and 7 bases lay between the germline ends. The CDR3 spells CASSLREDTEAFF. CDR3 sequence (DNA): TGTGCCAGCAGTTTAAGAGAGGACACTGAAGCTTTCTTT.

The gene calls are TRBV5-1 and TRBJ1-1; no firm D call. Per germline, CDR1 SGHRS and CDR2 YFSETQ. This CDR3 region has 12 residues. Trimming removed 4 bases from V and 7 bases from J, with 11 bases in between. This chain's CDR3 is CASSPGRGEAFF. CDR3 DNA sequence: TGCGCCAGCAGCCCGGGGAGAGGTGAAGCTTTCTTT.

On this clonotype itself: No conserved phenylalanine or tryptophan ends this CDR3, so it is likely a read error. CDR3 amino acids: CACKPSTDTQYL. As DNA, the CDR3 is TGTGCCTGCAAACCCAGCACAGATACGCAGTATCTT. The V and J genes are TRBV6-1 and TRBJ2-3; D is uncertain. Deletions cut 11 bases from V and 0 bases from J, with 9 bases between. The CDR3 contains 12 residues. CDR1 MNHNS and CDR2 SASEGT come from the germline V gene.